This entry features one T cell receptor (beta chain) sequence. The CDR3 runs 12 residues. The V end was cut by 3 bases, the J end by 4 bases, with 6 bases between. Germline V gives CDR1 LGHDT, CDR2 YNNKEL (reference sequence). Method: immunoSEQ multiplex PCR; TCRdb's copy keeps in-frame clones and lacks some. Here the sample spans 150,000 to 200,000 clones, more than 75% being singletons. These data belong to a study of blood T cell repertoires in COVID-19. Turning to the study itself: The analysed material was cDNA or gDNA that came from T cells, B-cell-depleted T cells, or PBMCs.

Source material: peripheral blood. The TCR originated in a man aged 55 to 70 with active or convalescent COVID-19. V gene TRBV3-1 (or the pseudogene TRBV3-2) combines with J gene TRBJ1-2, with D possibly matching TRBD1 (5 bases). This CDR3 reads CASSQTAYGYTF. The CDR3 bases are TGTGCCAGCAGCCAGACAGCCTATGGCTACACCTTC.